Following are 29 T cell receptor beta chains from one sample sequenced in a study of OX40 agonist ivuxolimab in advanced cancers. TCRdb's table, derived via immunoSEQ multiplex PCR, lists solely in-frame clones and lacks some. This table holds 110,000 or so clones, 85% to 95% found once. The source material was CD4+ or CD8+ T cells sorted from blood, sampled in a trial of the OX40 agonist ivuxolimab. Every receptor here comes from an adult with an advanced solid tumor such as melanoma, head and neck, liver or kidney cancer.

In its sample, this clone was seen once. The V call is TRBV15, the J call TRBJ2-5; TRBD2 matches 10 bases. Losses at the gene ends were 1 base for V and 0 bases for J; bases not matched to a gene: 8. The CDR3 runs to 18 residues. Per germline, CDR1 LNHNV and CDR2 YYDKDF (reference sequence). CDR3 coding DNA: TGTGCCACCAGCAGAGGAAGTATAGCGGGGGGAAACCAAGAGACCCAGTACTTC. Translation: CATSRGSIAGGNQETQYF.

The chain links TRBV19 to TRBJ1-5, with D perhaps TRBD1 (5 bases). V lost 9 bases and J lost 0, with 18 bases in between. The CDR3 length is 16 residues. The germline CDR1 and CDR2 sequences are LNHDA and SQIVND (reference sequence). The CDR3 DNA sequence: TGTGCCAGCCGAGGCGCCAGGGCTTATAGCAATCAGCCCCAGCATTTT. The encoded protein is CASRGARAYSNQPQHF.

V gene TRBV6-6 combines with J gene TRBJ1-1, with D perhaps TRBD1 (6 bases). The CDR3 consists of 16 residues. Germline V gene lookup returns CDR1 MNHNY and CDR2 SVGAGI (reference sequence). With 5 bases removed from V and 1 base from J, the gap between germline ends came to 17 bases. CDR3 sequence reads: CASSPNTGTTNTEAFF. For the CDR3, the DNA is TGTGCCAGCAGTCCCAATACCGGGACAACGAACACTGAAGCTTTCTTT.

The chain's CDR3 is CASSPPGQGEKLFF. The CDR3 DNA is TGTGCCAGTAGTCCCCCGGGCCAAGGGGAAAAACTGTTTTTT. This chain links TRBV19 with TRBJ1-4; D unclear. Deletions cut 5 bases from V and 8 bases from J, with 15 bases between. This CDR3 is 14 amino acids long. The germline V gene has CDR1 LNHDA and CDR2 SQIVND (reference sequence).

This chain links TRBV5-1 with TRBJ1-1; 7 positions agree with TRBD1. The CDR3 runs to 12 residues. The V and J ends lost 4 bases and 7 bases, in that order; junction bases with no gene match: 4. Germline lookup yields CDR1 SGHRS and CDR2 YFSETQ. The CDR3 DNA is TGCGCCAGCAGCAAGACAGGGATTGAAGCTTTCTTT. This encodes CASSKTGIEAFF.

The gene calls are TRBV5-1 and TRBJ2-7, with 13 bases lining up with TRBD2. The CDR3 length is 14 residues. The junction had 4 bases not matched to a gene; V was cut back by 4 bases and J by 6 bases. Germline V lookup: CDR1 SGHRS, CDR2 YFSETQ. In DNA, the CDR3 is TGCGCCAGCAGCCGGACTAGCGGGAGTGGCGAGCAGTACTTC. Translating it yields CASSRTSGSGEQYF.

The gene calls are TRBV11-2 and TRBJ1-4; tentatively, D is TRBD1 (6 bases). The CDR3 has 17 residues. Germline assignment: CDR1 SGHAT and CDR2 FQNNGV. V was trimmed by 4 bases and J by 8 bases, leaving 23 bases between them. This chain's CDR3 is CASSSVRGAVIAEKLFF. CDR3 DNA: TGTGCCAGCAGCTCAGTACGGGGGGCGGTAATCGCGGAAAAACTGTTTTTT. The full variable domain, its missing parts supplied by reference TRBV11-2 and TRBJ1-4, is EAGVAQSPRYKIIEKRQSVAFWCNPISGHATLYWYQQILGQGPKLLIQFQNNGVVDDSQLPKDRFSAERLKGVDSTLKIQPAKLEDSAVYLCASSSVRGAVIAEKLFFGSGTQLSVL.

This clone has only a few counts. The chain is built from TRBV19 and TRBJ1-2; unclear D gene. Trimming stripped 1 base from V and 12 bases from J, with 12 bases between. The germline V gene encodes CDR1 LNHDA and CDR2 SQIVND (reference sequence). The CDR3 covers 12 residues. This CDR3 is CASSIGTGPNTF. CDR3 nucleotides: TGTGCCAGTAGTATAGGGACCGGCCCAAACACCTTC. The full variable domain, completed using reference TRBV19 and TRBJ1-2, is DGGITQSPKYLFRKEGQNVTLSCEQNLNHDAMYWYRQDPGQGLRLIYYSQIVNDFQKGDIAEGYSVSREKKESFPLTVTSAQKNPTAFYLCASSIGTGPNTFGSGTRLTVV.

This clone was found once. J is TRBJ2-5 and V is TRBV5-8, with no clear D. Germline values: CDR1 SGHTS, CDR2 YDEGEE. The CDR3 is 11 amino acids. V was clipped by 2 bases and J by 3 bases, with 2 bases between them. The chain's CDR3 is CASSFEETQYF. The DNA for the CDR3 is TGTGCCAGCAGCTTTGAAGAGACCCAGTACTTC.

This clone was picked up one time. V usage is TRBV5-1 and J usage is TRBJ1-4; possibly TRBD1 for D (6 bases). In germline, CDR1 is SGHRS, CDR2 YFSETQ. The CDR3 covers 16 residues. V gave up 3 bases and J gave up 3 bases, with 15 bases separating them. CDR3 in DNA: TGCGCCAGCAGCTCGGGGGCGACGGGATCTAATGAAAAACTGTTTTTT. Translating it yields CASSSGATGSNEKLFF.

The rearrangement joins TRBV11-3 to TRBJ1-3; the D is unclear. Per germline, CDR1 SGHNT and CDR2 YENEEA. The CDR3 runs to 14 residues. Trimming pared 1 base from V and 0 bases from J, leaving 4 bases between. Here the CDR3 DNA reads TGTGCCAGCAGCTTAGCAAGCTCTGGAAACACCATATATTTT. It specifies CASSLASSGNTIYF.

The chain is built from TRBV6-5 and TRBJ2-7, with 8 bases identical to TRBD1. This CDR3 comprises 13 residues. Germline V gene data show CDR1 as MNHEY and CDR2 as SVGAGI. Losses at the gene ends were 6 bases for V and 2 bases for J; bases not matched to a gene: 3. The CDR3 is CASSRDRTYEQYF. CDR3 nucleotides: TGTGCCAGCAGCCGGGACAGGACCTACGAGCAGTACTTC.

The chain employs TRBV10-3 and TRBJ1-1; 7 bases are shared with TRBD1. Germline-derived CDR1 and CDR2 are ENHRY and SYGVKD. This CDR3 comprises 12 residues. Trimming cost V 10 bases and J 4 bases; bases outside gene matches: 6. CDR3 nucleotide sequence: TGTGCCACGACAGGGACTAGCACTGAAGCTTTCTTT. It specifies CATTGTSTEAFF.

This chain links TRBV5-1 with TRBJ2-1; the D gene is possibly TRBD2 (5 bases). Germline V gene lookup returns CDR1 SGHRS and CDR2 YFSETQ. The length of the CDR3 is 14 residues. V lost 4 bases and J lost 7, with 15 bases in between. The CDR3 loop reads CASSGRGVGNEQFF. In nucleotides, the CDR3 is TGCGCCAGCAGCGGACGGGGAGTTGGGAATGAGCAGTTCTTC.

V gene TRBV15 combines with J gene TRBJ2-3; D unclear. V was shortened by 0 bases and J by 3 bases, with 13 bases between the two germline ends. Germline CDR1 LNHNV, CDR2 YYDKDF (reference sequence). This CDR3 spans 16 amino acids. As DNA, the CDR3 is TGTGCCACCAGCAGAGATCTGGACCTCAGGACAGATACGCAGTATTTT. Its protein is CATSRDLDLRTDTQYF.

The CDR3 DNA reads as TGTGCTAGTGGTTTGGGGGCTGCGGGGGACGGAGAGACCCAGTACTTC. It yields the protein CASGLGAAGDGETQYF. V usage is TRBV12-5 and J usage is TRBJ2-5, with TRBD2 matching over 7 bases. Looked up from germline, CDR1 is LGHNT and CDR2 is FRNRAP. The CDR3 is 16 amino acids. Losses at the gene ends were 1 base for V and 4 bases for J; bases not matched to a gene: 9.

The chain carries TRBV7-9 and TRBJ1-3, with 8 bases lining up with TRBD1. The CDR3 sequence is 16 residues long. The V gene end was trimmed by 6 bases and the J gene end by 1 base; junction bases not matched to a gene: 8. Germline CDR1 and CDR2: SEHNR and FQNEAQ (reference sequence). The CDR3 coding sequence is TGTGCCAGCAGACATACAGGGGGTTTGTCTGGAAACACCATATATTTT. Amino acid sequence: CASRHTGGLSGNTIYF.

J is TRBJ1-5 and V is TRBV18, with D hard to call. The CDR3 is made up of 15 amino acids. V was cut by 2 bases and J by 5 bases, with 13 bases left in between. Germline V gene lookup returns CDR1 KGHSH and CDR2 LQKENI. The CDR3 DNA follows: TGTGCCAGCTCACCAGTGACCGGGGAGGATCAGCCCCAGCATTTT. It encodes CASSPVTGEDQPQHF.

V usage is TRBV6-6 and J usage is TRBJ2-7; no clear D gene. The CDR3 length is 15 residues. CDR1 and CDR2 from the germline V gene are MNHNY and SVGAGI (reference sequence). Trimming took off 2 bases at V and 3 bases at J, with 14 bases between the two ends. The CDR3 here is CASSYGSDIRYEQYF. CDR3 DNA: TGTGCCAGCAGTTACGGCTCCGACATACGCTACGAGCAGTACTTC.

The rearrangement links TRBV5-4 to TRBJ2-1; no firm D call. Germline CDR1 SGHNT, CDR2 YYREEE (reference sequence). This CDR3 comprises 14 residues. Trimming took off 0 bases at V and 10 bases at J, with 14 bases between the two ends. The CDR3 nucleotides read TGTGCCAGCAGCTTGGGGAGATCCGACCGAGAGCAGTTCTTC. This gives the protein CASSLGRSDREQFF.

The CDR3 spells CASSPGTGGIVPWETQYF. The CDR3 DNA is TGTGCCAGCAGCCCCGGGACAGGGGGCATCGTCCCTTGGGAGACCCAGTACTTC. This chain uses TRBV5-4 with TRBJ2-5; 12 bases align to TRBD1. Germline V CDR1 and CDR2: SGHNT, YYREEE (reference sequence). This CDR3 spans 18 amino acids. The ends lost 4 bases at V and 5 bases at J; junction bases unmatched: 15.

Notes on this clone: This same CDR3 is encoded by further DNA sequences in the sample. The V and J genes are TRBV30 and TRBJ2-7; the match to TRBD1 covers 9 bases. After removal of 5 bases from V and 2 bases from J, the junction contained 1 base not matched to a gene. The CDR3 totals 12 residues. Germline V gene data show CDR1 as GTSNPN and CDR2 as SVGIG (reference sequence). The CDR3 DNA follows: TGTGCCTGGGGGACAGGGCCCTACGAGCAGTACTTC. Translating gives CAWGTGPYEQYF. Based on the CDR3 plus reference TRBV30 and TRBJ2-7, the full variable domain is SQTIHQWPATLVQPVGSPLSLECTVEGTSNPNLYWYRQAAGRGLQLLFYSVGIGQISSEVPQNLSASRPQDRQFILSSKKLLLSDSGFYLCAWGTGPYEQYFGPGTRLTVT.

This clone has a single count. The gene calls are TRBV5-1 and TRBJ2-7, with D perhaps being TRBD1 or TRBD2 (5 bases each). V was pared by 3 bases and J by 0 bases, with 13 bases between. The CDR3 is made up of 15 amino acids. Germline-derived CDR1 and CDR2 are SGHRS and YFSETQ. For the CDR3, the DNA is TGCGCCAGCAGCTCCCAACGGGACGGCTCCTACGAGCAGTACTTC. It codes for CASSSQRDGSYEQYF.

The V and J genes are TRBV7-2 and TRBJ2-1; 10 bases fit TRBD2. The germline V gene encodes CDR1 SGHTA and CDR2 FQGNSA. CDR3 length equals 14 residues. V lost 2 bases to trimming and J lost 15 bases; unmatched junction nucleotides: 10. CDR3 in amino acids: CASSLTSGTVGPFF. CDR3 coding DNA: TGTGCCAGCAGCTTAACTAGCGGGACCGTGGGTCCGTTCTTC.

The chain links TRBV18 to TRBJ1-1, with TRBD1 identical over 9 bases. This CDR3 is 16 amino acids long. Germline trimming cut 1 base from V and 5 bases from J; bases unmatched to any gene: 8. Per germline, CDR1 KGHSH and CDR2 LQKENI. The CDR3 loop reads CASSPRDRVEGTEAFF. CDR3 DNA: TGTGCCAGCTCACCACGGGACAGGGTGGAAGGAACTGAAGCTTTCTTT.

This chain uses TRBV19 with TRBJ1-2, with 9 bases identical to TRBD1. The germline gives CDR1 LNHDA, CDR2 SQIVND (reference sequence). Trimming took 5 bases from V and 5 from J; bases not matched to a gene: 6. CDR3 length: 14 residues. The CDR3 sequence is CASSRRDREYGYTF. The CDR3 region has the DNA TGTGCCAGTAGTCGGAGGGACAGGGAGTATGGCTACACCTTC.

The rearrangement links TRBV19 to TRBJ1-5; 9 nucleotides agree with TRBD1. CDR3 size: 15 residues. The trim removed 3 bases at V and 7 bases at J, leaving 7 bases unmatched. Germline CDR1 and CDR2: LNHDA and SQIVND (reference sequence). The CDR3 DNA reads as TGTGCCAGTAGTATCGACAGGGGGAATAGACAGCCCCAGCATTTT. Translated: CASSIDRGNRQPQHF.

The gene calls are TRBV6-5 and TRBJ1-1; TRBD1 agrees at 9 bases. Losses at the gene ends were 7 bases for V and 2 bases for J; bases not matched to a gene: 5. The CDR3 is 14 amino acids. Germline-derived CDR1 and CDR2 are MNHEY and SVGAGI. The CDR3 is CASTPDRGNTEAFF. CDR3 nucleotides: TGTGCCAGCACCCCGGACAGGGGCAACACTGAAGCTTTCTTT.

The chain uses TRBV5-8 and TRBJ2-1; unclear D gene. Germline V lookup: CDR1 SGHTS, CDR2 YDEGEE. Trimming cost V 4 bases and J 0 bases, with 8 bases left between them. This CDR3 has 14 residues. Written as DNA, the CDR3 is TGTGCCAGCAGCCGTATCAGCTCCTACAATGAGCAGTTCTTC. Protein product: CASSRISSYNEQFF.